This T cell receptor (beta chain) was sequenced during a study of shared clonotypes between healthy human individuals. Execution of the assay was at deep level. Only in-frame clones appear in the TCRdb table, and some are missing; sequencing was by immunoSEQ multiplex PCR. The sample lists 2,100,000 or so clones, under 97% occurring once. Among the donors, all were Caucasian adults who lived in Nashville, Tennessee. The germline V and J ends were trimmed by 3 bases and 0 bases, with 3 bases remaining between them. Per germline, CDR1 MNHEY and CDR2 SMNVEV (reference sequence). The CDR3 covers 13 residues. To note about this clone: The sample carries other DNA sequences with the same CDR3.

This TCR derives from a man aged 18-30 years in good health. The sequencing sample was made of naive CD4+ T cells sorted from blood. The subset was: CD45RA+ positively selected. The rearrangement joins TRBV27 to TRBJ1-5; D gene unclear. As DNA, the CDR3 is TGTGCCAGCAGTTTCAATAGCAATCAGCCCCAGCATTTT. Translated: CASSFNSNQPQHF.